This T cell receptor beta chain was captured by sequencing in a study of T cells in Graves' hyperthyroidism and ophthalmopathy. Study outcomes and limitations: The blood repertoire included most of the expanded thyroid clonotypes above 0.001.

This clonotype was counted at least ten times. Its target is not known. Researchers took RNA transcripts and amplified the TCR beta CDR3 regions from them. The TCR CDR3 first-round RT-PCR relied on the HTBI primer set. TCRdb itself ran the multiplex PCR reads through MiXCR, one entry per CDR3 protein. In the table there are about 350,000 distinct CDR3 sequences, roughly 13% of which are singletons. This CDR3 has 14 amino acids. V lost 1 base to trimming and J lost 2 bases, with 9 bases between them. CDR1 PRHDT and CDR2 FYEKMQ come from the germline V gene (reference sequence). This receptor was identified in a woman between 35 and 50 years old with Graves' ophthalmopathy. This chain connects TRBV13 to TRBJ2-7, with D uncertain. The sequenced sample consisted of blood. The CDR3, as DNA: TGTGCCAGCAGCTTAGCCCCAGAGGCCTACGAGCAGTACTTC. This sequence encodes CASSLAPEAYEQYF.